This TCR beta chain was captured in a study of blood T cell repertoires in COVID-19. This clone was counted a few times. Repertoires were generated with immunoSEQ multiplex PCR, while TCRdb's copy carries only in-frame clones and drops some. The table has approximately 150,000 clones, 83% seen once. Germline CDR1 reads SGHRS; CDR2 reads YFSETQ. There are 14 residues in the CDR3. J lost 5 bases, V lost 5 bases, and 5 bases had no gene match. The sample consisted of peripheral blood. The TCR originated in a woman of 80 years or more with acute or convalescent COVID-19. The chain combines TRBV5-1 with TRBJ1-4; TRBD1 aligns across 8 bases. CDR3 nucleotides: TGCGCCAGCAGATGGAGGGACAGGAATGAAAAACTGTTTTTT. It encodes CASRWRDRNEKLFF.